One T cell receptor (beta chain) is described in this entry. As yet, its antigen is unknown. Only CD45RO-negative cells positively selected for CCR7 counted as naive CD8 cells, so terminally differentiated effector memory CD45RA+ cells were excluded. The assay was run at deep level. Profiled with immunoSEQ multiplex PCR; TCRdb holds only in-frame clones, not every one. Found here are about 1.9 million clones, just over 90% of them singletons; the top ten hold more than 1.5%. Germline lookup yields CDR1 SGDLS and CDR2 YYNGEE. This CDR3 region has 17 residues. Trimming stripped 0 bases from V and 8 bases from J, with 23 bases between. The data belong to a study of shared clonotypes between healthy human individuals. Findings of the study overall: Researchers sampled blood only, noting tissue repertoires likely differ.

Sequencing was performed on naive CD8+ T cells from PBMCs. This clonotype was sampled from a man between 18 and 29 years old in good health. Some clones in this sample may be carry-over from other donors' samples. This chain uses TRBV9 with TRBJ1-2; no firm D call. DNA of the CDR3: TGTGCCAGCAGCGTAGCCGTTGTTGGGCCTCTCAGAGGAGGCTACACCTTC. Translation: CASSVAVVGPLRGGYTF.